Sequencing of this T cell receptor beta chain was carried out in a study of OX40 agonist ivuxolimab in advanced cancers. Study at large: Recorded diagnoses for dose-escalation patients were hepatocellular carcinoma, melanoma, renal cell or head and neck cancer. The study's findings and limits: Some nonresponders likewise displayed low normalized T-cell clonal expansion. Among the lowest peripheral clonal expansion occurred in 0.1-3.0 mg/kg partial responders.

Sampled blood was obtained at baseline, cycle 4 day 1, and cycle 7 day 1. Regarding this clone: Its specificity is unknown.

Germline CDR1 reads LNHDA; CDR2 reads SQIVND (reference sequence). Trimming took off 3 bases at V and 3 bases at J, with 9 bases between the two ends. CDR3 length: 14 residues. Some clones are missing from TCRdb's copy, which holds only in-frame ones; the method was immunoSEQ multiplex PCR. The profile shows 72,000 or so clones, roughly 80% of them singletons. The specimen was CD4+ or CD8+ T cells sorted from blood, collected in a trial of the OX40 agonist ivuxolimab. The sequence came from an adult with an advanced solid tumor such as melanoma, head and neck, liver or kidney cancer. The chain couples TRBV19 to TRBJ1-5, with D hard to call. CDR3 region: CASSMGQNNQPQHF. The CDR3 DNA reads TGTGCCAGTAGTATGGGTCAGAACAATCAGCCCCAGCATTTT.